Sequencing of this T cell receptor (beta chain) was carried out in a study of cytomegalovirus exposure and HLA in healthy donors. Across the whole study: Within the Caucasian-associated ancestry cluster were about 81% of the roughly 380 genotyped donors.

Details on this clone: Its antigen is undetermined.

With 60 Vbeta and 13 Jbeta primers, the PCR was carried out. Sequenced by immunoSEQ multiplex PCR; TCRdb stores in-frame clones only, minus some. The sample lists approximately 170,000 clones, around four fifths occurring once. Looked up from germline, CDR1 is MGHRA and CDR2 is YSYEKL. Deletions cut 5 bases from V and 3 bases from J, with 17 bases between. CDR3 size: 16 residues. Study-level points and caveats: CMV serostatus was the sole immune exposure data available. Most subjects' HLA-A and HLA-B alleles were reportedly predicted from TCR beta sequences.

The clonotype comes from a man aged 18 to 29 in good health and CMV-seropositive. The source material was PBMCs. The chain joins TRBV4-1 to TRBJ1-3; a possible D gene is TRBD1 (6 bases). The CDR3 DNA reads TGCGCCAGCAGCTTTGGGGCGGGGGGCAATGGAAACACCATATATTTT. It translates to CASSFGAGGNGNTIYF.